Presented here are 17 T cell receptor beta chains from one specimen sequenced in a study of blood T cell repertoires in COVID-19. Produced via immunoSEQ multiplex PCR; TCRdb's table is partial and in-frame only. The sample contains 400,000 or so clones, over 75% of which appear only once. The sample was PBMCs or T cells enriched from blood (not recorded which). These receptors came from a man aged 40-50 years in a cohort exposed to, infected with or recovered from COVID-19 (not recorded which).

CDR3 sequence (DNA): TGCGCCAGCAGCCCAACTAGCGGGATCACCGGGGAGCTGTTTTTT. The encoded protein is CASSPTSGITGELFF. The chain links TRBV4-1 to TRBJ2-2; TRBD2 matches at 10 bases. CDR1 is MGHRA and CDR2 is YSYEKL in the germline V gene. Losses at the gene ends were 4 bases for V and 4 bases for J; bases not matched to a gene: 3. The CDR3 consists of 15 residues.

This chain joins TRBV7-3 and TRBJ2-3; 10 bases line up with TRBD2. The CDR3 length is 20 residues. In germline, CDR1 is SGHTA, CDR2 FQGTGA. J gave up 3 bases and V 1 base, and 16 bases lay outside the gene matches. The CDR3 nucleotides read TGTGCCAGCAGCTTAATAAAACTAGCGGGATATGTTTCTAGTACAGATACGCAGTATTTT. This sequence encodes CASSLIKLAGYVSSTDTQYF.

The V and J genes are TRBV9 and TRBJ2-2; a possible D gene is TRBD1 (6 bases). This CDR3 has 14 amino acids. In germline, CDR1 is SGDLS, CDR2 YYNGEE. Trimming removed 4 bases at V and 1 base at J, with 8 bases between. The CDR3 nucleotides are TGTGCCAGCAGCAAACAGGGGAACACCGGGGAGCTGTTTTTT. This sequence encodes CASSKQGNTGELFF.

The J gene is TRBJ1-1, the V gene TRBV2; TRBD1 aligns across 8 bases. The V gene's germline CDR1 is SNHLY and CDR2 FYNNEI. Unmatched junction bases numbered 0, after V lost 6 bases and J lost 0 bases. The length of the CDR3 is 13 residues. The CDR3 region is CASRDRVNTEAFF. The CDR3 DNA follows: TGTGCCAGCAGGGACAGGGTGAACACTGAAGCTTTCTTT.

The genes are TRBV15 and TRBJ1-3, with 11 bases that match TRBD1. V dropped 1 base and J dropped 1; count of bases not matched to a gene: 6. Germline-derived CDR1 and CDR2 are LNHNV and YYDKDF (reference sequence). The CDR3 is 18 amino acids. CDR3 nucleotide sequence: TGTGCCACCAGCAGAGTGGTGGGGACAGGGGGATCTGGAAACACCATATATTTT. This sequence encodes CATSRVVGTGGSGNTIYF. Full variable domain (outside the CDR3, taken from reference TRBV15 and TRBJ1-3): DAMVIQNPRYQVTQFGKPVTLSCSQTLNHNVMYWYQQKSSQAPKLLFHYYDKDFNNEADTPDNFQSRRPNTSFCFLDIRSPGLGDTAMYLCATSRVVGTGGSGNTIYFGEGSWLTVV.

This clone was found a few times. This rearrangement joins TRBV6-5 to TRBJ2-5; D is perhaps TRBD1 (6 bases). Germline-derived CDR1 and CDR2 are MNHEY and SVGAGI. V was clipped by 7 bases and J by 2 bases, with 8 bases between them. The CDR3 runs 12 residues. CDR3 residues: CASTGTQETQYF. CDR3 DNA: TGTGCCAGCACCGGGACACAAGAGACCCAGTACTTC.

This clone was observed a single time. The same CDR3 also results from other DNA sequences found in this sample. The V and J genes are TRBV15 and TRBJ2-1; D gene ambiguous. CDR1 and CDR2 from the germline V gene are LNHNV and YYDKDF (reference sequence). The CDR3 is 15 residues long. Trimming took off 1 base at V and 0 bases at J, with 7 bases between the two ends. The CDR3 nucleotides are TGTGCCACCAGCAGAGGCGGTAGCTCCTACAATGAGCAGTTCTTC. Residues: CATSRGGSSYNEQFF.

The chain carries TRBV10-3 and TRBJ1-1; the match to TRBD1 covers 10 bases. V lost 11 bases, J lost 5 bases, and 8 bases stayed unmatched. The CDR3 loop spans 13 amino acids. CDR1 ENHRY and CDR2 SYGVKD come from the germline V gene. CDR3 region: CASSRQGATEAFF. CDR3 DNA: TGTGCCTCTTCCCGACAGGGGGCAACTGAAGCTTTCTTT.

CDR3 in DNA: TGTGCCACCTCGGGACAGGTCTCCTACGAGCAGTACTTC. Its translation: CATSGQVSYEQYF. V usage is TRBV7-8 and J usage is TRBJ2-7, with TRBD1 identical over 8 bases. CDR3 size: 13 residues. Germline CDR1 and CDR2: SGHVS and FQNEAQ. V lost 10 bases to trimming and J lost 0 bases; unmatched junction nucleotides: 5. The entire variable domain, with the rest obtained from reference TRBV7-8 and TRBJ2-7, is as follows: GAGVSQSPRYKVAKRGQDVALRCDPISGHVSLFWYQQALGQGPEFLTYFQNEAQLDKSGLPSDRFFAERPEGSVSTLKIQRTQQEDSAVYLCATSGQVSYEQYFGPGTRLTVT.

The chain couples TRBV15 to TRBJ2-1; D perhaps matches TRBD2 (5 bases). The CDR3 runs to 13 residues. Trimming left V 0 bases short and J 13 bases short, with 13 bases between. Looked up from germline, CDR1 is LNHNV and CDR2 is YYDKDF (reference sequence). The CDR3 bases are TGTGCCACCAGCAGAGATTCCGCGGGCTCTCAGTTCTTC. Its translation is CATSRDSAGSQFF.

The V gene is TRBV30, the J gene TRBJ1-1; perhaps TRBD1 as D (6 bases). Germline assignment: CDR1 GTSNPN and CDR2 SVGIG (reference sequence). Trimming removed 3 bases from V and 10 bases from J, with 12 bases in between. This CDR3 has 11 residues. The CDR3 DNA follows: TGTGCCTGGAGCCCGAAGACAGGAGCTTTCTTT. It specifies CAWSPKTGAFF. Variable domain in full (rest from reference TRBV30 and TRBJ1-1): SQTIHQWPATLVQPVGSPLSLECTVEGTSNPNLYWYRQAAGRGLQLLFYSVGIGQISSEVPQNLSASRPQDRQFILSSKKLLLSDSGFYLCAWSPKTGAFFGQGTRLTVV.

J is TRBJ1-4 and V is TRBV7-9; D uncertain. With 5 bases removed from V and 3 bases from J, the gap between germline ends came to 16 bases. Germline V gene data show CDR1 as SEHNR and CDR2 as FQNEAQ (reference sequence). CDR3 size: 16 residues. CDR3 in DNA: TGTGCCAGCAGCCACCTTGGAGGGTATTCTAATGAAAAACTGTTTTTT. Protein product: CASSHLGGYSNEKLFF.

This clone was seen only once. The chain combines TRBV19 with TRBJ1-2, with D possibly being TRBD1 (5 bases). The CDR3 runs 15 residues. The V gene lost 4 bases and the J gene lost 6 bases, with 18 bases spanning the gap. Germline V gene data show CDR1 as LNHDA and CDR2 as SQIVND (reference sequence). CDR3 sequence reads: CASSTRQPKRDGYTF. CDR3 DNA sequence: TGTGCCAGTAGTACCCGACAGCCTAAAAGGGATGGCTACACCTTC.

This rearrangement joins TRBV18 to TRBJ2-1, with 7 bases that match TRBD2. The CDR3 sequence is 13 residues long. With V trimmed by 2 bases and J by 9 bases, 4 bases remained unmatched. Germline V gives CDR1 KGHSH, CDR2 LQKENI. CDR3 protein: CASSPAGAAEQFF. CDR3 nucleotides: TGTGCCAGCTCACCAGCGGGAGCGGCTGAGCAGTTCTTC.

The chain has TRBV18 and TRBJ2-5; perhaps TRBD1 as D (5 bases). Trimming pared 1 base from V and 5 bases from J, leaving 14 bases between. Germline CDR1 and CDR2: KGHSH and LQKENI. The CDR3 runs 15 residues. The CDR3 reads CASSPRSGHDETQYF. DNA of the CDR3: TGTGCCAGCTCACCACGGTCAGGACACGACGAGACCCAGTACTTC.

This chain links TRBV21-1 with TRBJ2-3; the table's D gene call, TRBD2, was not cross checked with the DNA. TRBV21-1 is shown as a pseudogene. The CDR3 runs to 14 residues. CDR3 protein: CASSRTSGPDTQYF. CDR3 sequence (DNA): TGTGCCAGCAGCCGGACTAGCGGCCCAGATACGCAGTATTTT.

The chain carries TRBV7-2 and TRBJ1-2; D uncertain. This CDR3 contains 14 residues. CDR1 and CDR2 (germline): SGHTA, FQGNSA. V was shortened by 1 base and J by 6 bases, with 12 bases between the two germline ends. The CDR3, as DNA: TGTGCCAGCAGCTTAGATTACAGACCGAATGGCTACACCTTC. Translated: CASSLDYRPNGYTF. Full variable domain (missing parts from reference TRBV7-2 and TRBJ1-2): GAGVSQSPSNKVTEKGKDVELRCDPISGHTALYWYRQSLGQGLEFLIYFQGNSAPDKSGLPSDRFSAERTGGSVSTLTIQRTQQEDSAVYLCASSLDYRPNGYTFGSGTRLTVV.